These 4 T cell receptor beta chains were sequenced from one sample in a study of blood T cells in healthy people across ages. Primers used in a second PCR of about 7 to 12 cycles were a sample-barcoded 5' primer and a J-beta primer mix. TCRdb ran MiXCR on the 5' RACE reads and lists one entry per CDR3 protein. The table has about 1.6 million distinct CDR3 sequences, roughly 30% seen once. Material: blood. All receptors derive from a young woman in good health.

This clonotype was observed a few times. The V call is TRBV20-1, the J call TRBJ2-1; the D call may be TRBD1 or TRBD2 (6 bases each). The V gene lost 5 bases and the J gene lost 9 bases, with 17 bases spanning the gap. CDR1 and CDR2 (germline): DFQATT, SNEGSKA (reference sequence). The CDR3 consists of 13 residues. In DNA form, the CDR3 reads TGCAGTGCTTCCCCCCAGAGGGGGGTTGAGCAGTTCTTC. It is translated as CSASPQRGVEQFF.

The chain carries TRBV14 and TRBJ1-2, with 8 positions matching TRBD1. CDR1 and CDR2 from the germline V gene are SGHDN and FVKESK. V shed 4 bases, J shed 7 bases, and the junction held 5 bases outside the gene matches. The CDR3 length is 13 residues. CDR3 coding DNA: TGTGCCAGCAGCCGGGACAGGTCTGCTGGCTACACCTTC. Translating it yields CASSRDRSAGYTF.

The chain recombines TRBV6-1 with TRBJ2-4; D remains ambiguous. Germline-derived CDR1 and CDR2 are MNHNS and SASEGT. The length of the CDR3 is 15 residues. Between the trimmed V and J ends, which lost 2 bases and 0 bases, there was a span of 8 bases. CDR3 in amino acids: CASSEQPLAKNIQYF. The CDR3, as DNA: TGTGCCAGCAGTGAACAGCCCTTAGCCAAAAACATTCAGTACTTC.

This clonotype was seen more than once but under ten times. V usage is TRBV15 and J usage is TRBJ2-1, with TRBD1 matching over 10 bases. Germline assignment: CDR1 LNHNV and CDR2 YYDKDF (reference sequence). The V gene end was trimmed by 3 bases and the J gene end by 6 bases; junction bases not matched to a gene: 5. The CDR3 is 15 amino acids. The CDR3 DNA reads TGTGCCACCAGCAGTCCGGGACAGGGGTCCAATGAGCAGTTCTTC. Amino acid sequence: CATSSPGQGSNEQFF.